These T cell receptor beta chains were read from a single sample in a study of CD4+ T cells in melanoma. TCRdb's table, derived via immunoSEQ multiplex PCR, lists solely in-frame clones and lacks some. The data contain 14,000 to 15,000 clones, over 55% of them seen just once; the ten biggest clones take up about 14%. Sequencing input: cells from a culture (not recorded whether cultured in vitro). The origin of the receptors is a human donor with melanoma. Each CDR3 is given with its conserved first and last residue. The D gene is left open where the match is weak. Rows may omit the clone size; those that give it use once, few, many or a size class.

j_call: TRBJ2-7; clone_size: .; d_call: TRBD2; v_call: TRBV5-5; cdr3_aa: CASRQTSGGEQYF; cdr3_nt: TGTGCCAGCAGACAGACTAGCGGGGGCGAGCAGTACTTC
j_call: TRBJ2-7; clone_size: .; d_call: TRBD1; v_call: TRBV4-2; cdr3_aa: CASSQDLGRGRTYEQYF; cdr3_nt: TGTGCCAGCAGCCAAGATCTAGGCAGGGGGAGAACCTACGAGCAGTACTTC
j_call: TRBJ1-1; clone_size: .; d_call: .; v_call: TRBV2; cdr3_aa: CASSLQKADTEAFF; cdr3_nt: TGTGCCAGCAGTTTACAGAAAGCAGACACTGAAGCTTTCTTT
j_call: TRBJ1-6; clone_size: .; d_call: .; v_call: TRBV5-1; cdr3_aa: CASSLAGPTYSPLHF; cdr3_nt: TGCGCCAGCAGCTTGGCCGGGCCCACTTACTCACCCCTCCACTTT
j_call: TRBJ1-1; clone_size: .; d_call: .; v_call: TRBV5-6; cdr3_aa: CASSLFARENTEAFF; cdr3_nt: TGTGCCAGCAGCTTGTTTGCCAGGGAGAACACTGAAGCTTTCTTT
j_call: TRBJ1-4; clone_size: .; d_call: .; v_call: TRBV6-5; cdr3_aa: CASSYLGAGVGEKLFF; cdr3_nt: TGTGCCAGCAGTTACTTGGGCGCAGGGGTCGGCGAAAAACTGTTTTTT
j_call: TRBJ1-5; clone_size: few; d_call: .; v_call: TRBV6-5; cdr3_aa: CASSPREGGNQPQHF; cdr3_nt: TGTGCCAGCAGCCCTCGGGAGGGCGGTAATCAGCCCCAGCATTTT
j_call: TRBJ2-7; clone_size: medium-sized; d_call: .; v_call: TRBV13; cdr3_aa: CASSYYTGQHYEQYF; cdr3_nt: TGTGCCAGCAGCTACTACACGGGACAACACTACGAGCAGTACTTC
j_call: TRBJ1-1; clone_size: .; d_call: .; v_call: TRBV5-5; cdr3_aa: CASSLAGIMNTEAFF; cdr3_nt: TGTGCCAGCAGCTTGGCGGGTATCATGAACACTGAAGCTTTCTTT
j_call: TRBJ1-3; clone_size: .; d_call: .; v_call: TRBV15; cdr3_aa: CATSSDLPRSSGNTIYF; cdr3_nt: TGTGCCACCAGCAGTGACCTACCCCGGAGCTCTGGAAACACCATATATTTT
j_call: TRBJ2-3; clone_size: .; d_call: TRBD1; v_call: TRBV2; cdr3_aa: CATSPGTGVVGTDTQYF; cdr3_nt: TGTGCCACCTCACCCGGGACAGGGGTAGTGGGCACAGATACGCAGTATTTT
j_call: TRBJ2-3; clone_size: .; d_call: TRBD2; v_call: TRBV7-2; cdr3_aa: CASSLVSGTSASDTQYF; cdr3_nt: TGTGCCAGCAGCTTAGTGTCCGGGACTAGCGCTTCAGATACGCAGTATTTT
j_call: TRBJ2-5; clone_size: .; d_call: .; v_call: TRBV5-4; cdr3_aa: CASSLAVGVRRETQYF; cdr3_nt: TGTGCCAGCAGCTTGGCGGTCGGGGTACGAAGAGAGACCCAGTACTTC
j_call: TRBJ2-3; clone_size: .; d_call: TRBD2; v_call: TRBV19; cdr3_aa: CASSRTSGGGTDTQYF; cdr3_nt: TGTGCCAGTAGTCGAACTAGCGGGGGGGGCACAGATACGCAGTATTTT
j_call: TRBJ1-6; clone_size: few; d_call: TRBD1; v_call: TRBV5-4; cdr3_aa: CASSLTGQGWGSPLHF; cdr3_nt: TGTGCCAGCAGCCTCACCGGACAGGGGTGGGGGTCACCCCTCCACTTT
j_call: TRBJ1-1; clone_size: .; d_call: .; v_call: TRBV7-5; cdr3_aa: CASSLQANTEAFF; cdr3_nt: TGTGCCAGCAGCCTACAGGCGAACACTGAAGCTTTCTTT
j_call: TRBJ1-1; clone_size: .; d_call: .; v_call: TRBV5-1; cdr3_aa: CASSPGGNTEAFF; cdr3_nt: TGCGCCAGCAGCCCGGGGGGTAACACTGAAGCTTTCTTT
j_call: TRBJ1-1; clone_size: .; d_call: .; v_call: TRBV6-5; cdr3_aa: CATKLRGRNTEAFF; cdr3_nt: TGTGCCACCAAACTCCGGGGGCGGAACACTGAAGCTTTCTTT
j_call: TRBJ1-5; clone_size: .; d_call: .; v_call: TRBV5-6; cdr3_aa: CASSSLGVSNQPQHF; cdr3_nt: TGTGCCAGCAGCAGCCTAGGGGTTAGCAATCAGCCCCAGCATTTT
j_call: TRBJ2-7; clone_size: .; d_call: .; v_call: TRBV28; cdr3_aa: CAIGGGSYEQYF; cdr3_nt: TGTGCCATCGGAGGGGGCTCCTACGAGCAGTACTTC
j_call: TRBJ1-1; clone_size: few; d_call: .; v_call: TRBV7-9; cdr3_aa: CASSLTRDTEAFF; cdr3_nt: TGTGCCAGCAGCCTAACCCGGGACACTGAAGCTTTCTTT
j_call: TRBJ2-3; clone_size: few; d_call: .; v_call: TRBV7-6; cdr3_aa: CALWYYRYTDTQYF; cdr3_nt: TGTGCCTTATGGTATTACCGGTACACAGATACGCAGTATTTT
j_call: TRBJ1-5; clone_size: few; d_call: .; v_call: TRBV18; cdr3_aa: CASSPGLDQPQHF; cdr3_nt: TGTGCCAGCTCACCGGGGTTAGATCAGCCCCAGCATTTT
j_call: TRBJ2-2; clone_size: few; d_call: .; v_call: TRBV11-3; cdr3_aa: CASAGRGNTGELFF; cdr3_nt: TGTGCCAGCGCGGGCAGGGGGAACACCGGGGAGCTGTTTTTT
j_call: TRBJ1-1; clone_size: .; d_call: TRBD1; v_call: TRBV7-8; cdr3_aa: CASSMTGPNTEAFF; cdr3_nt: TGTGCCAGCAGCATGACAGGGCCCAACACTGAAGCTTTCTTT
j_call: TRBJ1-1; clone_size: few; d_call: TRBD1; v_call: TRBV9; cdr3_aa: CASSVPDRGEDTEAFF; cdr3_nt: TGTGCCAGCAGCGTACCGGACAGGGGGGAGGACACTGAAGCTTTCTTT
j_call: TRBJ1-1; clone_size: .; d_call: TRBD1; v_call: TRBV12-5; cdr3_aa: CASGQLQGIETEAFF; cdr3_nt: TGTGCTAGTGGTCAGTTACAGGGGATCGAGACTGAAGCTTTCTTT
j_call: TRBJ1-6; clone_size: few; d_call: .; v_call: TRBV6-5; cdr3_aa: CASGGQINSPLHF; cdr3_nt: TGTGCCAGCGGAGGACAGATAAATTCACCCCTCCACTTT
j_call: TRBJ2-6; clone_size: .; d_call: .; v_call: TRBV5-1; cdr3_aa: CASSLFSSRGRESGANVLTF; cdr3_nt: TGCGCCAGCAGCTTGTTTTCGTCAAGGGGTAGAGAGTCTGGGGCCAACGTCCTGACTTTC